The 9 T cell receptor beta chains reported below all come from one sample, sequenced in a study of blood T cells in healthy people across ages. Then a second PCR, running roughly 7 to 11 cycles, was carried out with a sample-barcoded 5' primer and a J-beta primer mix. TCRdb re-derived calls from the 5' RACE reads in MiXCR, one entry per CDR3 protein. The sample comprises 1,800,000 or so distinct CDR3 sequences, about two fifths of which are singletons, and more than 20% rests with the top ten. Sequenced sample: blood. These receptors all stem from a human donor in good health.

The CDR3 DNA sequence: TGTGCCAGCAGACTCACGGGTAGAGGCACTGAAGCTTTCTTT. Translating it yields CASRLTGRGTEAFF. The gene calls are TRBV6-5 and TRBJ1-1; no clear D gene. This CDR3 region has 14 residues. The germline CDR1 and CDR2 sequences are MNHEY and SVGAGI. Between the trimmed V and J ends, which lost 6 bases and 4 bases, there was a span of 15 bases.

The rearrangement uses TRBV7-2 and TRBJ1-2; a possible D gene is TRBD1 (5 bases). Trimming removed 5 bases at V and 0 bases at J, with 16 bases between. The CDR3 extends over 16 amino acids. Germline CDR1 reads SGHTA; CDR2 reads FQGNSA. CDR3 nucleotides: TGTGCCAGCAGCCCGGTGGCGGGACGGACTAACTATGGCTACACCTTC. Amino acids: CASSPVAGRTNYGYTF.

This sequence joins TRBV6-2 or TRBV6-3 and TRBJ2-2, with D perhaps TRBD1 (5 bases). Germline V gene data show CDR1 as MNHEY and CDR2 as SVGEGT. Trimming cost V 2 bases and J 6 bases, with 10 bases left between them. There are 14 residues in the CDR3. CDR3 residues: CASSYLDSAGELFF. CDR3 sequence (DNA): TGTGCCAGCAGTTACCTTGACAGTGCCGGGGAGCTGTTTTTT.

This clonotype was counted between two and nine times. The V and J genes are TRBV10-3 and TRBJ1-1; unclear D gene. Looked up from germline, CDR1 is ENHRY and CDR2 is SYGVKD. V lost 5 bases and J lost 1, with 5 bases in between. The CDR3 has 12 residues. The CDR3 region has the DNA TGTGCCATCAGTCAGAGGAACACTGAAGCTTTCTTT. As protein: CAISQRNTEAFF.

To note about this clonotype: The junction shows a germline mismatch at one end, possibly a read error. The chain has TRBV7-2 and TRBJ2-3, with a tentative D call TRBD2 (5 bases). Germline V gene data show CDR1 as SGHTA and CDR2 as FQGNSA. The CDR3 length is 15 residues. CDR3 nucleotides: TGTGTCAGCAGCCCTCAACCGGGGATAGAGTACACGCAGTATTTT. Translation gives CVSSPQPGIEYTQYF.

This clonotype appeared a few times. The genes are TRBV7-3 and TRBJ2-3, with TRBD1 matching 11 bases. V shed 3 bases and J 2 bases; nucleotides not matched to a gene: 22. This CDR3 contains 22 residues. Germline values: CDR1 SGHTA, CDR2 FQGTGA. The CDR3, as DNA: TGTGCCAGCAGCTTTATTGGGGACAGGGGGTCTTTCGACGGAAAGAACACAGATACGCAGTATTTT. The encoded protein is CASSFIGDRGSFDGKNTDTQYF.

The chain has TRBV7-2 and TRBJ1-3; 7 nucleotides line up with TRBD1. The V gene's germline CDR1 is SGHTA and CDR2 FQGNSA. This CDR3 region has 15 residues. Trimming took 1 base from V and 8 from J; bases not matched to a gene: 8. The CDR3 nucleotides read TGTGCCAGCAGCTTAGAACTCAGGGGGATAGACACCATATATTTT. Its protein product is CASSLELRGIDTIYF.

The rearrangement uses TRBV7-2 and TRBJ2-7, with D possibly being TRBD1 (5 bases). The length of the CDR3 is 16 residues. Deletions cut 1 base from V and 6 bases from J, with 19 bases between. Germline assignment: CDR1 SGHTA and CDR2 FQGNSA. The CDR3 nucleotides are TGTGCCAGCAGCTTAGAGCAGGGTGGAGTCCCCGGCGAGCAGTACTTC. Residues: CASSLEQGGVPGEQYF.

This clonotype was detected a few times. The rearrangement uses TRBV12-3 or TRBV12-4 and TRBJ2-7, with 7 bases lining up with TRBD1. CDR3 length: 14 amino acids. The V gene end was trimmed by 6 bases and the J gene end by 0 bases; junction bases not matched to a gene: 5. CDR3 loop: CASSNRGLSYEQYF. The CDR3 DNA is TGTGCCAGCAGCAACAGGGGCCTCTCCTACGAGCAGTACTTC.